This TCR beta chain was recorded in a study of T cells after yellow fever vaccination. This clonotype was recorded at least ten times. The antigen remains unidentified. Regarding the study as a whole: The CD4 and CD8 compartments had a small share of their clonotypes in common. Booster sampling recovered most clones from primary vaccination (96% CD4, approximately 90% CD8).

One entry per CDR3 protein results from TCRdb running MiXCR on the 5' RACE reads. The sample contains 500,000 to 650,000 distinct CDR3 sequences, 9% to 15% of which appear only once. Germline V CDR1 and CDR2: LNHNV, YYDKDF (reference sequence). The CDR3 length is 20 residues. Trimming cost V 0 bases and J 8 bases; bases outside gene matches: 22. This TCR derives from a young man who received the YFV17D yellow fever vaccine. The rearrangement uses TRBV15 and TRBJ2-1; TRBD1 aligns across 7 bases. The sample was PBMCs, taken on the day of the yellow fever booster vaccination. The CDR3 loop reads CATSRDFFFDRGPGGDEQFF. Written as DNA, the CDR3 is TGTGCCACCAGCAGAGATTTTTTTTTTGATAGGGGGCCAGGGGGTGATGAGCAGTTCTTC.